The 14 T cell receptor beta chains below were found in one sample sequenced in a study of T cells of healthy individuals listed by TCRdb under 2018. Libraries were prepared through 5' RACE. TCRdb records Illumina MiSeq as the sequencer. The public reads were quality trimmed at Q25 with fastp and then assembled into clones with MiXCR by TCRdb, keeping productive beta chains. Rows merge per CDR3 protein into single entries with the most common DNA and genes. This sample has about 96,000 distinct CDR3 sequences in its table, and under 20% of those were observed once. The ten largest clones add up to approximately 6% of the sample. These receptors came from a human donor in good health.

This clonotype has just a few counts. V gene TRBV6-2 or TRBV6-3 combines with J gene TRBJ1-4; TRBD1 is a possible D gene (5 bases). The germline CDR1 and CDR2 sequences are MNHEY and SVGEGT. Trimming stripped 2 bases from V and 6 bases from J, with 10 bases between. CDR3 size: 14 residues. The CDR3 is CASSYRQGHEKLFF. The DNA of the CDR3 is TGTGCCAGCAGTTACCGGCAGGGTCATGAAAAACTGTTTTTT.

This sequence joins TRBV18 and TRBJ2-4, with D perhaps being TRBD1 or TRBD2 (6 bases each). The CDR3 consists of 17 residues. Germline lookup yields CDR1 KGHSH and CDR2 LQKENI. The germline V and J ends were trimmed by 2 bases and 2 bases, with 16 bases remaining between them. The chain's CDR3 is CASSPSPGGVPKNIQYF. CDR3 DNA sequence: TGTGCCAGCTCACCATCCCCCGGGGGCGTACCCAAAAACATTCAGTACTTC.

This chain joins TRBV28 and TRBJ2-1; tentative D call: TRBD1 (5 bases). CDR1 MDHEN and CDR2 SYDVKM come from the germline V gene. Trimming removed 2 bases at V and 5 bases at J, with 13 bases between. CDR3 length equals 15 residues. The CDR3 loop reads CASSLIGAGNNEQFF. The CDR3 nucleotides read TGTGCCAGCAGTTTAATAGGGGCAGGGAACAATGAGCAGTTCTTC.

The V and J genes are TRBV5-1 and TRBJ2-5, with 9 bases that match TRBD2. CDR1 SGHRS and CDR2 YFSETQ come from the germline V gene. The ends lost 4 bases at V and 4 bases at J; junction bases unmatched: 5. There are 14 residues in the CDR3. CDR3 sequence reads: CASSEGLAGETQYF. In nucleotides, the CDR3 is TGCGCCAGCAGCGAGGGACTAGCTGGAGAGACCCAGTACTTC.

This clonotype was found once. This chain connects TRBV20-1 to TRBJ2-5; D is perhaps TRBD2 (6 bases). Trimming shortened V by 2 bases and J by 2 bases, and 9 bases separated the two germline ends. The V gene's germline CDR1 is DFQATT and CDR2 SNEGSKA (reference sequence). The CDR3 loop spans 13 amino acids. CDR3 DNA sequence: TGCAGTGCTAGACCGCGGGGTCAAGAGACCCAGTACTTC. This translates into CSARPRGQETQYF.

This clonotype was seen repeatedly, ten times or more. This chain uses TRBV7-9 with TRBJ1-6; the D is unclear. The CDR3 is 15 residues long. Between the trimmed V and J ends, which lost 1 base and 9 bases, there was a span of 13 bases. The germline gives CDR1 SEHNR, CDR2 FQNEAQ (reference sequence). The CDR3 loop is CASSLGFGLTSPLHF. The CDR3 nucleotides are TGTGCCAGCAGCTTAGGTTTCGGGCTTACTTCACCCCTCCACTTT.

The genes are TRBV28 and TRBJ2-5; TRBD1 matches at 9 bases. This CDR3 spans 16 amino acids. V lost 5 bases to trimming and J lost 2 bases; unmatched junction nucleotides: 9. Germline V gene sequence: CDR1 MDHEN, CDR2 SYDVKM. The CDR3 spells CASSTAGTGSQETQYF. CDR3 nucleotide sequence: TGTGCCAGCAGTACAGCCGGGACAGGGTCTCAAGAGACCCAGTACTTC. Combining the CDR3 with reference TRBV28 and TRBJ2-5 gives the whole variable domain DVKVTQSSRYLVKRTGEKVFLECVQDMDHENMFWYRQDPGLGLRLIYFSYDVKMKEKGDIPEGYSVSREKKERFSLILESASTNQTSMYLCASSTAGTGSQETQYFGPGTRLLVL.

The genes are TRBV7-2 and TRBJ2-7; no clear D. Germline lookup yields CDR1 SGHTA and CDR2 FQGNSA. The CDR3 has 12 residues. Trimming removed 3 bases at V and 6 bases at J, with 9 bases between. In DNA, the CDR3 is TGTGCCAGCAGCTTCGTTCTTACCGAGCAGTACTTC. It is translated as CASSFVLTEQYF.

This clonotype has only a few counts. The chain employs TRBV4-1 and TRBJ2-7; 11 bases fit TRBD2. Looked up from germline, CDR1 is MGHRA and CDR2 is YSYEKL. Trimming cost V 3 bases and J 1 base; bases outside gene matches: 2. The CDR3 spans 15 residues. For the CDR3, the DNA is TGCGCCAGCAGCCATAGACTAGCGGGATCCTACGAGCAGTACTTC. This gives the protein CASSHRLAGSYEQYF.

This clonotype came up once. This clone may be a read error of a much larger clone one base away. This chain uses TRBV25-1 with TRBJ2-2; maybe TRBD2 (6 bases). The CDR3 loop spans 15 amino acids. Per the germline V gene, CDR1 is MGHDK and CDR2 is SYGVNS. Trimming removed 6 bases at V and 4 bases at J, with 15 bases between. The CDR3 loop reads CASSHSDGGTGELFF. The CDR3, as DNA: TGTGCCAGCAGCCACTCGGACGGGGGCACCGGGGAGCTGTTTTTT.

Only a few counts were recorded for this clonotype. The chain couples TRBV20-1 to TRBJ2-3; the D is unclear. V was clipped by 3 bases and J by 0 bases, with 13 bases between them. There are 15 residues in the CDR3. Germline-derived CDR1 and CDR2 are DFQATT and SNEGSKA (reference sequence). The CDR3 is CSARSLGSSTDTQYF. CDR3 nucleotides: TGCAGTGCTAGGTCGTTAGGTTCTAGCACAGATACGCAGTATTTT.

In this sample, this clonotype turned up many times. The CDR3 reads CASSFWSYNEQFF. Here the CDR3 DNA reads TGTGCCAGCAGCTTCTGGAGCTACAATGAGCAGTTCTTC. This chain joins TRBV5-5 and TRBJ2-1, with no clear D. Trimming left V 2 bases short and J 3 bases short, with 6 bases between. The CDR3 length is 13 residues. Germline-derived CDR1 and CDR2 are SGHKS and YYEKEE (reference sequence). Together with reference TRBV5-5 and TRBJ2-1, the CDR3 gives the full variable domain: DAGVTQSPTHLIKTRGQQVTLRCSPISGHKSVSWYQQVLGQGPQFIFQYYEKEERGRGNFPDRFSARQFPNYSSELNVNALLLGDSALYLCASSFWSYNEQFFGPGTRLTVL.

The V gene is TRBV3-1, the J gene TRBJ2-1; 10 nucleotides align to TRBD2. The CDR3 contains 17 residues. From germline, CDR1 is LGHDT and CDR2 YNNKEL (reference sequence). The ends lost 4 bases at V and 5 bases at J; junction bases unmatched: 11. CDR3 sequence reads: CASSPGPLAGGNNEQFF. In DNA form, the CDR3 reads TGTGCCAGCAGCCCAGGCCCCTTAGCGGGAGGCAACAATGAGCAGTTCTTC.

This clonotype was counted only a few times. The chain couples TRBV4-1 to TRBJ1-4; TRBD1 is a possible D gene (5 bases). The CDR3 spans 19 residues. The V and J ends lost 4 bases and 0 bases respectively, with 21 bases between them. Germline V gene sequence: CDR1 MGHRA, CDR2 YSYEKL. Here the CDR3 DNA reads TGCGCCAGCAGCCCCCTCTCGGGGCGGGCCACAACAACTAATGAAAAACTGTTTTTT. Residues: CASSPLSGRATTTNEKLFF.